A selection of T cell receptor beta chains follows, all from one sample in a study of T cell responses to AZD1222 COVID-19 vaccine. Sequencing used immunoSEQ multiplex PCR; TCRdb keeps in-frame clones, though not all of them. The table records approximately 64,000 clones, roughly 84% of them present only once. The starting material was peripheral blood, obtained on day 0 of AZD1222 vaccination. These receptors originate from an adult in good health. Each CDR3 is given with its conserved first and last residue. Each record gives: V gene, CDR3 protein.

TRBV27 CASRLLALGHTDTQYF
TRBV10-3 CAISAPGTGIGYEQYF
TRBV28 CASSPPGETNEKLFF
TRBV15 CATSRRWGAYYEQYF
TRBV28 CASKGITEAFF
TRBV6-5 CASSYRGSEKLFF
TRBV6-1 CASSVQQGHSNQPQHF
TRBV2 CASSETEGKEKLFF
TRBV7-9 CASSLDGFNQPQHF
TRBV20-1 CSASTGTSYEQYF
TRBV19 CASSIRGGQFYEQYF
TRBV4-2 CASSQDLRQGYEKLFF
TRBV7-9 CASSSRILGGEKLFF
TRBV5-8 CASNPPPRLASYQETQYF
TRBV6-5 CASSIQGFGEKLFF
TRBV24-1 CATSDIQQQPQHF
TRBV30 CAWSNGQGSYNEQFF
TRBV11-2 CASSLPFKGNSPLHF
TRBV18 CASSPSQTGTYGYTF
TRBV23-1 CARKDRVEDGGYTF
TRBV6-5 CASSRSGRNNGYTF
TRBV6-5 CASSNRAQETQYF
TRBV29-1 CSEGTAQETQYF
TRBV19 CASSIRQNTEAFF
TRBV19 CASSRTAGETQYF
TRBV18 CASSSGGDNTEAFF
TRBV5-6 CASSPQGLAGENTGELFF
TRBV6-6 CASRDRGGEGYTF
TRBV7-9 CASSFTGVGETQYF
TRBV27 CASSLRDPGRSQPQHF
TRBV3-1/TRBV3-2 CASSHTGTAEAFF
TRBV19 CASAASTGGSNQPQHF
TRBV7-2 CASSFYKTYEQYF
TRBV29-1 CSVEVNSPEEYGYTF
TRBV5-1 CASSPGQADEQYF
TRBV2 CASSDGRDYGYTF
TRBV5-1 CASSFGLARANEQFF
TRBV3-1/TRBV3-2 CASTSSGANVLTF
TRBV5-8 CASVLGVRARGYGYTF
TRBV5-8 CASSAERTGREETQYF
TRBV29-1 CSVAQFEGNTIYF
TRBV3-1/TRBV3-2 CASSQDRDLVYNEQFF
TRBV7-2 CASSLMGQGNQPQHF
TRBV7-6 CASSFDDSYNSPLHF
TRBV29-1 CSGGDGGLNTEAFF
TRBV6-5 CASSRTGAGNTIYF
TRBV6-5 CASSSDLGTGGGYTF
TRBV9 CASSAGLAGVQYF
TRBV10-1 CASSGDRVRPGGANVLTF
TRBV27 CASSLVQGGEQYF
TRBV2 CASSMEGPNYGYTF
TRBV7-9 CASSSPGQGLGETQYF
TRBV7-9 CASSLAQGYGEQYF
TRBV9 CASSVAGPSYGYTF
TRBV3-1/TRBV3-2 CASSRGYSSDTQYF
TRBV6-5 CASSHTGPQETQYF
TRBV4-2 CASSQDRQVTYNEQFF
TRBV11-3 CASSLELGQETQYF
TRBV6-5 CASSYSNGGLFYEQYF
TRBV6-5 CASSLSGEDYGYTF